The TCR beta chain described here comes from a study of shared clonotypes between healthy human individuals. Looking at the study overall: Each donor had three CD4 naive, three CD4 memory, two CD8 naive and one CD8 memory plate.

CDR1 and CDR2 (germline): SGDLS, YYNGEE. This CDR3 comprises 15 residues. V lost 1 base, J lost 6 bases, and 11 bases lay in between. This clone was observed a few times. No antigen is known for it. Study-level points and caveats: Clonotype sharing levels among donors were expected to vary with sequencing depth. Genetic and exposure-history diversity was limited by the small donor number.

The authors divided CD4+ cells into CD45RA+ naive and CD45RA-negative memory subsets. Profiled with immunoSEQ multiplex PCR; TCRdb holds only in-frame clones, not every one. The profile covers around 2,000,000 clones, with around 95% appearing a single time and roughly 0.13% taken by the ten largest. This sequence was found in a man aged 18 to 35 in good health. This rearrangement joins TRBV9 to TRBJ1-6; D ambiguous. Sequencing used naive CD4+ T cells sorted from blood. Indicated subset: CD45RA+ positively selected. Here the CDR3 DNA reads TGTGCCAGCAGCGTAAGCGTGGGTTCTAATTCACCCCTCCACTTT. Residues: CASSVSVGSNSPLHF.